The 21 T cell receptor beta chains below all came from one sample that was sequenced in a study of post-analysis software for immune sequencing data (dated by TCRdb to about 2015). Overall study outcomes, separate from this receptor: Roughly 5 TRBV segments, including TRBV5-6, TRBV5-1 and TRBV20-1, were significantly more frequent in patients than controls.

The antigens of these receptors remain unknown. Library construction relied on PCR. The sequencer was an Illumina HiSeq 2500. To reduce PCR and sequencing biases, unique molecular identifiers were built into the TCR beta cDNA libraries. TCRdb reran the public reads through fastp at Q25 and MiXCR, keeping productive beta chains. Rows with a matching CDR3 protein are joined into one entry that keeps the most common DNA and genes. This sample holds roughly 400,000 distinct CDR3 sequences; 30% to 40% were observed only once. Approximately 7.7% of the sample is taken by the ten largest. Material: blood. These receptor sequences come from a girl aged 2 to 10 with multiple sclerosis.

The V and J genes are TRBV29-1 and TRBJ1-2, with 9 bases fitting TRBD1. CDR1 SQVTM and CDR2 ANQGSEA come from the germline V gene. The trim removed 4 bases at V and 6 bases at J, leaving 15 bases unmatched. CDR3 length: 16 residues. This chain's CDR3 is CSVGRRRTGAAHGYTF. CDR3 coding DNA: TGCAGCGTTGGGAGACGGCGGACAGGGGCGGCTCATGGCTACACCTTC.

The rearrangement joins TRBV28 to TRBJ2-3; D is uncertain. V was pared by 5 bases and J by 5 bases, with 17 bases between. There are 15 residues in the CDR3. Per the germline V gene, CDR1 is MDHEN and CDR2 is SYDVKM. The chain's CDR3 is CASSPPGSAVDTQYF. The CDR3 coding sequence is TGTGCCAGCAGTCCTCCCGGCTCTGCGGTAGATACGCAGTATTTT.

The rearrangement joins TRBV28 to TRBJ2-5; D gene unclear. The V gene's germline CDR1 is MDHEN and CDR2 SYDVKM. CDR3 length equals 14 residues. V shed 7 bases and J shed 3 bases, with 15 bases lying between them. The CDR3: CASMGISGKETQYF. The CDR3 DNA is TGTGCCAGCATGGGCATCTCGGGTAAAGAGACCCAGTACTTC.

This clonotype was seen a few times. The chain joins TRBV5-6 to TRBJ2-2; D is possibly TRBD2 (5 bases). V shed 6 bases and J shed 1 base, with 10 bases lying between them. The CDR3 loop spans 14 amino acids. Germline CDR1 SGHDT, CDR2 YYEEEE. CDR3 loop: CASTGRENTGELFF. The CDR3 DNA sequence: TGTGCCAGCACCGGACGGGAGAACACCGGGGAGCTGTTTTTT. Complete variable domain (other parts from reference TRBV5-6 and TRBJ2-2): DAGVTQSPTHLIKTRGQQVTLRCSPKSGHDTVSWYQQALGQGPQFIFQYYEEEERQRGNFPDRFSGHQFPNYSSELNVNALLLGDSALYLCASTGRENTGELFFGEGSRLTVL.

This clonotype turned up a few times. The chain combines TRBV4-1 with TRBJ2-3; tentative D call: TRBD1 (6 bases). Germline loops: CDR1 MGHRA, CDR2 YSYEKL. The CDR3 runs 15 residues. V shed 0 bases and J shed 4 bases, with 11 bases lying between them. This CDR3 reads CASSQDGKGADTQYF. DNA for the CDR3: TGCGCCAGCAGCCAAGACGGAAAGGGGGCAGATACGCAGTATTTT.

This rearrangement joins TRBV5-1 to TRBJ2-1; 9 nucleotides match TRBD2. V shed 2 bases and J 4 bases; nucleotides not matched to a gene: 10. Looked up from germline, CDR1 is SGHRS and CDR2 is YFSETQ. CDR3 size: 17 residues. The DNA of the CDR3 is TGCGCCAGCAGCTTCCCCTCGCTCGCGGGGGGGTACAATGAGCAGTTCTTC. Translated, it gives CASSFPSLAGGYNEQFF.

The chain employs TRBV15 and TRBJ2-1, with 7 positions matching TRBD2. Germline assignment: CDR1 LNHNV and CDR2 YYDKDF (reference sequence). V lost 0 bases to trimming and J lost 3 bases; unmatched junction nucleotides: 8. This CDR3 comprises 17 residues. DNA of the CDR3: TGTGCCACCAGCAGAGATCAGAGCGGGGTCGGCTACAATGAGCAGTTCTTC. The encoded protein is CATSRDQSGVGYNEQFF. The complete variable domain, with remaining parts taken from reference TRBV15 and TRBJ2-1, reads DAMVIQNPRYQVTQFGKPVTLSCSQTLNHNVMYWYQQKSSQAPKLLFHYYDKDFNNEADTPDNFQSRRPNTSFCFLDIRSPGLGDTAMYLCATSRDQSGVGYNEQFFGPGTRLTVL.

This clonotype has a count of ten or more. The chain combines TRBV4-2 with TRBJ2-7; D unclear. V lost 0 bases to trimming and J lost 0 bases, with 6 bases between them. The CDR3 has 14 amino acids. CDR1 LGHNA and CDR2 YNFKEQ come from the germline V gene. The CDR3 DNA reads as TGTGCCAGCAGCCAAGATGCTCCCTCCTACGAGCAGTACTTC. This gives the protein CASSQDAPSYEQYF.

V usage is TRBV20-1 and J usage is TRBJ2-3; 8 bases are shared with TRBD2. V was clipped by 6 bases and J by 4 bases; unmatched bases: 12. The CDR3 sequence is 15 residues long. The germline V gene has CDR1 DFQATT and CDR2 SNEGSKA (reference sequence). For the CDR3, the DNA is TGCAGTGCCGGGGGTAGCGGGAAAGTGTCAGATACGCAGTATTTT. Its translation is CSAGGSGKVSDTQYF.

In the case of this clonotype: Relative to the germline gene, one junction end is altered; a read error may explain this. The genes are TRBV28 and TRBJ2-1, with 7 bases aligning to TRBD2. The CDR3 covers 11 residues. The V gene's germline CDR1 is MDHEN and CDR2 SYDVKM. DNA of the CDR3: TGTGCCTGCAGTTATAGGACTAGTGTGTTCTTC. It specifies CACSYRTSVFF.

The chain recombines TRBV6-5 with TRBJ2-1; TRBD2 aligns across 8 bases. V lost 10 bases to trimming and J lost 6 bases; unmatched junction nucleotides: 8. Germline CDR1 MNHEY, CDR2 SVGAGI. This CDR3 is built from 13 residues. The CDR3 nucleotides read TGTGCCACCGCCGCGACTAGCGTCAATGAGCAGTTCTTC. It codes for CATAATSVNEQFF.

The DNA for the CDR3 is TGCGCCAGCAGCCAAGACAGGGGAGATCAGCCCCAGCATTTT. Translating it yields CASSQDRGDQPQHF. The chain has TRBV4-1 and TRBJ1-5; the D gene is possibly TRBD1 (6 bases). V lost 0 bases and J lost 5, with 8 bases in between. The CDR3 runs 14 residues. Germline loops: CDR1 MGHRA, CDR2 YSYEKL.

The genes are TRBV5-1 and TRBJ2-2; the D is unclear. Germline V gene sequence: CDR1 SGHRS, CDR2 YFSETQ. With 1 base removed from V and 1 base from J, the gap between germline ends came to 8 bases. The CDR3 length is 15 residues. CDR3 DNA sequence: TGCGCCAGCAGCTTGTGGCCAGAGAACACCGGGGAGCTGTTTTTT. Translating gives CASSLWPENTGELFF.

This clonotype was observed a handful of times. CDR3 bases: TGCGCCAGCAGCTTGGGGACTAGCGGGGAGCAGTTCTTC. This translates into CASSLGTSGEQFF. The chain has TRBV5-1 and TRBJ2-1, with 11 nucleotides matching TRBD2. In germline, CDR1 is SGHRS, CDR2 YFSETQ. Germline trimming cut 0 bases from V and 10 bases from J; bases unmatched to any gene: 0. CDR3 length equals 13 residues.

This clonotype was counted only a few times. This chain links TRBV28 with TRBJ1-5, with unresolved D. This CDR3 region has 12 residues. Germline V CDR1 and CDR2: MDHEN, SYDVKM. Trimming removed 6 bases at V and 7 bases at J, with 10 bases between. In DNA, the CDR3 is TGTGCCAGCAGCCCCCATGGCCAGCCCCAGCATTTT. Encoded protein: CASSPHGQPQHF.

The J gene is TRBJ1-5, the V gene TRBV4-1; D is unclear. V dropped 0 bases and J dropped 5 bases, with 8 bases sitting between them. The CDR3 loop spans 14 amino acids. Germline V CDR1 and CDR2: MGHRA, YSYEKL. The CDR3, as DNA: TGCGCCAGCAGCCAAGAGGGCCTTTATCAGCCCCAGCATTTT. Amino acid sequence: CASSQEGLYQPQHF.

J is TRBJ2-7 and V is TRBV12-3 or TRBV12-4, with 12 bases aligning to TRBD2. The CDR3 contains 17 residues. Trimming at V came to 7 bases and at J to 3 bases, leaving 13 bases not matched to a gene. The CDR3: CASTPLAGGPQSYEQYF. The CDR3 region has the DNA TGTGCCAGCACTCCGCTAGCGGGAGGGCCCCAGAGCTACGAGCAGTACTTC.

This clonotype was found many times. V is TRBV6-6 and J is TRBJ1-1; no clear D gene. Germline CDR1 is MNHNY and CDR2 is SVGAGI (reference sequence). Trimming cost V 5 bases and J 0 bases, with 7 bases left between them. The CDR3 contains 13 residues. The CDR3 is CASSRTVNTEAFF. In nucleotides, the CDR3 is TGTGCCAGCAGTAGGACCGTGAACACTGAAGCTTTCTTT.

V is TRBV20-1 and J is TRBJ2-7; no clear D. Germline CDR1 and CDR2: DFQATT and SNEGSKA (reference sequence). The germline V and J ends were trimmed by 3 bases and 6 bases, with 12 bases remaining between them. This CDR3 contains 12 residues. The CDR3 bases are TGCAGTGCTAGTACCCTAGACACCGAGCAGTACTTC. Protein sequence: CSASTLDTEQYF.

This chain joins TRBV7-6 and TRBJ2-3; D unclear. This CDR3 has 13 residues. Trimming removed 0 bases at V and 4 bases at J, with 5 bases between. Germline values: CDR1 SGHVS, CDR2 FNYEAQ. The CDR3 reads CASSLALADTQYF. CDR3 DNA: TGTGCCAGCAGCTTAGCGCTCGCAGATACGCAGTATTTT.

The chain carries TRBV7-6 and TRBJ1-1, with D possibly TRBD1 on 6 matching bases. The CDR3 sequence is 15 residues long. V dropped 5 bases and J dropped 1 base, with 14 bases sitting between them. From germline, CDR1 is SGHVS and CDR2 FNYEAQ. The CDR3 loop is CASSVPGHGNTEAFF. The CDR3 region has the DNA TGTGCCAGCAGCGTTCCGGGACATGGGAACACTGAAGCTTTCTTT.